This T cell receptor beta chain was observed in a study of CD4 T cells in relation to SARS-CoV-2 and coronaviruses. Unexposed donor CD4+ T cells date from 2011-2018, before the COVID-19 pandemic. Germline V CDR1 and CDR2: LNHDA, SQIVND (reference sequence). The V and J ends lost 3 bases and 2 bases, in that order; junction bases with no gene match: 3. CDR3 length: 15 residues. The repertoire was sequenced with immunoSEQ multiplex PCR; TCRdb's copy has only in-frame clones and lacks some. The sample records about 59,000 clones, about nine tenths being singletons. The source material was memory CD4+ T cells from PBMCs. The chain recombines TRBV19 with TRBJ2-3, with 9 bases fitting TRBD1. This TCR was recovered from a human donor in good health. CDR3 nucleotide sequence: TGTGCCAGTAGTATCGGGGACAGGGACACAGATACGCAGTATTTT. Residues: CASSIGDRDTDTQYF. Supplemented by reference TRBV19 and TRBJ2-3, the full variable domain reads DGGITQSPKYLFRKEGQNVTLSCEQNLNHDAMYWYRQDPGQGLRLIYYSQIVNDFQKGDIAEGYSVSREKKESFPLTVTSAQKNPTAFYLCASSIGDRDTDTQYFGPGTRLTVL.